Each of the 28 T cell receptor beta chains below was sequenced from the same sample in a study of blood T cell repertoires in COVID-19. Profiling relied on immunoSEQ multiplex PCR, and the TCRdb table lists in-frame clones only, not all of them. The data show 130,000 to 150,000 clones, roughly 82% seen once. What was sequenced was peripheral blood. The receptors derive from a human donor with acute or convalescent COVID-19. The donor label of this sample is uncertain.

The rearrangement uses TRBV3-1 (or the pseudogene TRBV3-2) and TRBJ1-2; 10 nucleotides line up with TRBD1. The ends lost 4 bases at V and 2 bases at J; junction bases unmatched: 7. This CDR3 is 16 amino acids long. Germline CDR1 reads LGHDT; CDR2 reads YNNKEL (reference sequence). This chain's CDR3 is CASSPGTGVSNYGYTF. The CDR3 nucleotides read TGTGCCAGCAGCCCCGGGACAGGGGTTTCCAACTATGGCTACACCTTC.

The rearrangement joins TRBV7-9 to TRBJ2-2; no clear D. Trimming took off 5 bases at V and 1 base at J, with 8 bases between the two ends. The V gene's germline CDR1 is SEHNR and CDR2 FQNEAQ (reference sequence). This CDR3 is built from 14 residues. The CDR3 is CASSPRRNTGELFF. The CDR3 nucleotides are TGTGCCAGCAGCCCAAGGAGGAACACCGGGGAGCTGTTTTTT.

This clone has more than one count but fewer than ten. The chain joins TRBV7-5 to TRBJ1-2; the D call in the table, TRBD1, was not verified against the DNA. TRBV7-5 is recorded as a pseudogene. There are 20 residues in the CDR3. This chain's CDR3 is CVRSSQQGKPPHHTNYGYTF. CDR3 DNA sequence: TGTGTCAGAAGCTCCCAACAGGGGAAGCCTCCCCACCACACTAACTATGGCTACACCTTC.

This sequence joins TRBV5-6 and TRBJ1-5; a weak D match, TRBD1 (6 bases). The CDR3 runs 14 residues. Looked up from germline, CDR1 is SGHDT and CDR2 is YYEEEE. Trimming pared 4 bases from V and 3 bases from J, leaving 11 bases between. In DNA, the CDR3 is TGTGCCAGCAGCCTAGGACAGAACAATCAGCCCCAGCATTTT. Translation: CASSLGQNNQPQHF.

This clone came up a few times. The CDR3 protein is CASSLKPVNQPQHF. The CDR3 DNA sequence: TGTGCCAGCAGCTTAAAACCAGTCAATCAGCCCCAGCATTTT. The chain joins TRBV7-2 to TRBJ1-5; D unclear. The V gene lost 2 bases and the J gene lost 3 bases, with 8 bases spanning the gap. CDR1 and CDR2 (germline): SGHTA, FQGNSA. This CDR3 region has 14 residues.

The chain couples TRBV7-2 to TRBJ1-1; 11 bases fit TRBD1. J gave up 5 bases and V 5 bases, and 10 bases lay outside the gene matches. The V gene's germline CDR1 is SGHTA and CDR2 FQGNSA. The CDR3 contains 16 residues. CDR3 loop: CASSTTGTGGATEAFF. The CDR3 DNA is TGTGCCAGCAGCACAACCGGGACAGGGGGAGCGACTGAAGCTTTCTTT.

The J gene is TRBJ1-2, the V gene TRBV18; a possible D gene is TRBD1 (6 bases). The CDR3 has 15 amino acids. Germline V gives CDR1 KGHSH, CDR2 LQKENI. Trimming removed 4 bases at V and 2 bases at J, with 14 bases between. This CDR3 reads CASSLNPGQNYGYTF. CDR3 in DNA: TGTGCCAGCTCACTCAACCCCGGACAGAACTATGGCTACACCTTC.

The chain carries TRBV25-1 and TRBJ1-2; D not resolved. Germline CDR1 reads MGHDK; CDR2 reads SYGVNS. The length of the CDR3 is 17 residues. Trimming shortened V by 4 bases and J by 2 bases, and 20 bases separated the two germline ends. CDR3 sequence reads: CASSGITWQNQNYGYTF. DNA of the CDR3: TGTGCCAGCAGTGGCATAACGTGGCAGAATCAAAACTATGGCTACACCTTC.

The V gene is TRBV7-9, the J gene TRBJ1-6; the match to TRBD1 covers 7 bases. V trimming: 5 bases; J trimming: 7 bases; junction bases outside the gene matches: 2. Germline V CDR1 and CDR2: SEHNR, FQNEAQ (reference sequence). The CDR3 has 13 amino acids. The CDR3 loop is CASSGQANSPLHF. DNA for the CDR3: TGTGCCAGCAGCGGACAGGCGAATTCACCCCTCCACTTT.

This chain links TRBV5-1 with TRBJ2-2, with D maybe TRBD1 (6 bases). The CDR3 covers 14 residues. Trimming took off 0 bases at V and 6 bases at J, with 9 bases between the two ends. Germline lookup yields CDR1 SGHRS and CDR2 YFSETQ. The CDR3 spells CASSLDRAAGELFF. The CDR3 DNA follows: TGCGCCAGCAGCTTGGACAGGGCAGCCGGGGAGCTGTTTTTT.

This clone was detected only once. V usage is TRBV30 and J usage is TRBJ2-3; 9 bases are shared with TRBD1. CDR1 GTSNPN and CDR2 SVGIG come from the germline V gene (reference sequence). Unmatched junction bases numbered 9, after V lost 5 bases and J lost 3 bases. The CDR3 runs 15 residues. DNA for the CDR3: TGTGCCTGGGACAGGGGGTCGGGGGGTACAGATACGCAGTATTTT. The encoded protein is CAWDRGSGGTDTQYF. The complete variable domain, with remaining parts taken from reference TRBV30 and TRBJ2-3, reads SQTIHQWPATLVQPVGSPLSLECTVEGTSNPNLYWYRQAAGRGLQLLFYSVGIGQISSEVPQNLSASRPQDRQFILSSKKLLLSDSGFYLCAWDRGSGGTDTQYFGPGTRLTVL.

The rearrangement uses TRBV30 and TRBJ2-3; D is unresolved. CDR1 is GTSNPN, CDR2 SVGIG, per germline (reference sequence). This CDR3 is 12 amino acids long. The V end lost 2 bases, the J end lost 3 bases, and 6 bases lay between the germline ends. CDR3 sequence: CAWSQATDTQYF. CDR3 nucleotides: TGTGCCTGGAGTCAGGCGACAGATACGCAGTATTTT.

For the CDR3, the DNA is TGTGCCATCAGTAAAGACAGGGGTTTGAACACTGAAGCTTTCTTT. Encoded protein: CAISKDRGLNTEAFF. The V call is TRBV10-3, the J call TRBJ1-1; 8 nucleotides agree with TRBD1. The CDR3 contains 15 residues. Germline V gene lookup returns CDR1 ENHRY and CDR2 SYGVKD. The trim removed 5 bases at V and 0 bases at J, leaving 5 bases unmatched.

The chain carries TRBV18 and TRBJ1-1, with D possibly matching TRBD1 (6 bases). The CDR3 sequence is 11 residues long. Between the trimmed V and J ends, which lost 6 bases and 8 bases, there was a span of 10 bases. Per germline, CDR1 KGHSH and CDR2 LQKENI. CDR3 protein: CASSAGAEAFF. In nucleotides, the CDR3 is TGTGCCAGCTCTGCAGGGGCCGAAGCTTTCTTT. Full variable domain (rest looked up from reference TRBV18 and TRBJ1-1): NAGVMQNPRHLVRRRGQEARLRCSPMKGHSHVYWYRQLPEEGLKFMVYLQKENIIDESGMPKERFSAEFPKEGPSILRIQQVVRGDSAAYFCASSAGAEAFFGQGTRLTVV.

The chain has TRBV18 and TRBJ1-1; D uncertain. The CDR3 runs to 16 residues. V gave up 3 bases and J gave up 4 bases, with 18 bases separating them. Germline V gene lookup returns CDR1 KGHSH and CDR2 LQKENI. CDR3 nucleotides: TGTGCCAGCTCACCGCTCCCGGTCGGAGAGTCCACTGAAGCTTTCTTT. Residues: CASSPLPVGESTEAFF.

This CDR3 is CASSQRQGVGSNTQYF. DNA for the CDR3: TGTGCCAGTAGCCAACGACAGGGAGTTGGGTCGAATACGCAGTATTTT. This chain links TRBV19 with TRBJ2-3; 7 bases are a match to TRBD1. CDR1 is LNHDA, CDR2 SQIVND, per germline (reference sequence). The CDR3 extends over 16 amino acids. V dropped 6 bases and J dropped 7; count of bases not matched to a gene: 16.

V and J are TRBV9 and TRBJ2-7; TRBD2 might be the D (6 bases). The CDR3 is 14 residues long. V was shortened by 2 bases and J by 7 bases, with 16 bases between the two germline ends. Germline V lookup: CDR1 SGDLS, CDR2 YYNGEE. The CDR3 spells CASSVDWTRGEQYF. CDR3 DNA sequence: TGTGCCAGCAGCGTCGACTGGACGCGGGGAGAGCAGTACTTC.

V gene TRBV6-6 combines with J gene TRBJ2-6, with D unclear. The CDR3 is 14 amino acids. Germline V gene lookup returns CDR1 MNHNY and CDR2 SVGAGI (reference sequence). V shed 6 bases and J shed 0 bases, with 6 bases lying between them. This CDR3 is CASRQDSGANVLTF. In nucleotides, the CDR3 is TGTGCCAGCAGACAAGACTCTGGGGCCAACGTCCTGACTTTC.

In this sample, this clone turned up a few times. This chain connects TRBV19 to TRBJ1-5; tentatively, D is TRBD1 (5 bases). This CDR3 spans 14 amino acids. Trimming shortened V by 5 bases and J by 5 bases, and 13 bases separated the two germline ends. The V gene's germline CDR1 is LNHDA and CDR2 SQIVND (reference sequence). The CDR3: CASSPIGRDQPQHF. CDR3 DNA sequence: TGTGCCAGTAGTCCCATCGGCAGGGATCAGCCCCAGCATTTT.

V and J are TRBV29-1 and TRBJ1-2; possibly TRBD1 for D (6 bases). Per the germline V gene, CDR1 is SQVTM and CDR2 is ANQGSEA. This CDR3 comprises 15 residues. V lost 3 bases and J lost 8, with 22 bases in between. Written as DNA, the CDR3 is TGCAGCGTTGATGGGGGCAGCCAGAACCCGGGGGGCTACACCTTC. Translation gives CSVDGGSQNPGGYTF.

The gene calls are TRBV19 and TRBJ2-5; TRBD2 might be the D (7 bases). The CDR3 extends over 13 amino acids. V was pared by 3 bases and J by 7 bases, with 12 bases between. From germline, CDR1 is LNHDA and CDR2 SQIVND (reference sequence). The CDR3: CASSMQGRGTQYF. The DNA for the CDR3 is TGTGCCAGTAGTATGCAGGGGAGGGGGACCCAGTACTTC.

The rearrangement links TRBV7-3 to TRBJ1-2; no reliable D call. V gave up 5 bases and J gave up 9 bases, with 10 bases separating them. This CDR3 contains 11 residues. Germline CDR1 and CDR2: SGHTA and FQGTGA. CDR3 loop: CASSPPLSYTF. DNA of the CDR3: TGTGCCAGCAGCCCCCCTTTAAGCTACACCTTC.

The chain recombines TRBV5-1 with TRBJ2-2; 10 positions match TRBD1. With 4 bases clipped from V and 6 bases from J, the junction kept 9 bases outside the gene matches. This CDR3 contains 16 residues. The germline V gene has CDR1 SGHRS and CDR2 YFSETQ. CDR3 sequence (DNA): TGCGCCAGCAGCCCCGACTCGGGACAGGGGTCCGGGGAGCTGTTTTTT. Amino acid sequence: CASSPDSGQGSGELFF.

The chain employs TRBV7-2 and TRBJ1-1, with unresolved D. Germline lookup yields CDR1 SGHTA and CDR2 FQGNSA. The V end lost 5 bases, the J end lost 5 bases, and 15 bases lay between the germline ends. This CDR3 is built from 14 residues. DNA for the CDR3: TGTGCCAGCAGCCGGTTATACCGGGGTACTGAAGCTTTCTTT. It translates to CASSRLYRGTEAFF.

The rearrangement uses TRBV12-3 or TRBV12-4 and TRBJ2-5; the D gene is possibly TRBD1 (6 bases). The CDR3 loop spans 12 amino acids. Trimming removed 6 bases from V and 4 bases from J, with 9 bases in between. DNA for the CDR3: TGTGCCAGCAGAAGCAGGGGAGAGACCCAGTACTTC. It specifies CASRSRGETQYF.

This clone was seen only a few times. The chain uses TRBV6-1 and TRBJ2-1; TRBD1 aligns across 7 bases. There are 14 residues in the CDR3. The germline CDR1 and CDR2 sequences are MNHNS and SASEGT. J was trimmed by 3 bases and V by 5 bases; bases with no gene match: 4. The CDR3 here is CASSRDRDYNEQFF. The DNA for the CDR3 is TGTGCCAGCAGTCGGGACAGAGACTACAATGAGCAGTTCTTC.

This chain joins TRBV7-3 and TRBJ2-7; D remains unclear. The CDR3 contains 13 residues. Germline V gives CDR1 SGHTA, CDR2 FQGTGA. The ends were cut back, 3 bases at V and 0 bases at J, with 6 bases in the middle. CDR3 amino acids: CASSFQRSYEQYF. The CDR3 DNA follows: TGTGCCAGCAGCTTTCAGCGCTCCTACGAGCAGTACTTC.

This clone was seen only a few times. The chain has TRBV10-1 and TRBJ1-1; no firm D call. Germline CDR1 WNHNN, CDR2 SYGVQD (reference sequence). The ends were cut back, 2 bases at V and 2 bases at J, with 9 bases in the middle. The CDR3 is 14 amino acids. CDR3 protein: CASSERRKNTEAFF. The CDR3 DNA sequence: TGCGCCAGCAGTGAGCGGCGGAAAAACACTGAAGCTTTCTTT.